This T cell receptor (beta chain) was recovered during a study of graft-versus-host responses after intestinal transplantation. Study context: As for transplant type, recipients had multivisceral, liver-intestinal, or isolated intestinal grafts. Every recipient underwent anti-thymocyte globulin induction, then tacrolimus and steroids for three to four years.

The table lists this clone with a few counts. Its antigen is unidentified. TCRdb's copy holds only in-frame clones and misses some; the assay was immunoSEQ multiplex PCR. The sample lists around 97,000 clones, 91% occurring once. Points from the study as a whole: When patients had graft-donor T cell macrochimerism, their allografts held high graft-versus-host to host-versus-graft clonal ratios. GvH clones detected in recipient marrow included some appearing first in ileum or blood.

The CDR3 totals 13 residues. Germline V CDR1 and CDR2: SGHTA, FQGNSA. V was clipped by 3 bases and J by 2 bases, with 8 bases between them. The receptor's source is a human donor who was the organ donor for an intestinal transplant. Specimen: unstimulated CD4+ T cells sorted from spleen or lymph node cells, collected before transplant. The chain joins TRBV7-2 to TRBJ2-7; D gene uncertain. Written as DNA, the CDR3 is TGTGCCAGCAGCTTGGCGGTTCCCTACGAGCAGTACTTC. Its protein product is CASSLAVPYEQYF. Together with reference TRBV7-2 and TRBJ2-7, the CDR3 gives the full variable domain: GAGVSQSPSNKVTEKGKDVELRCDPISGHTALYWYRQSLGQGLEFLIYFQGNSAPDKSGLPSDRFSAERTGGSVSTLTIQRTQQEDSAVYLCASSLAVPYEQYFGPGTRLTVT.